This T cell receptor (beta chain) was sequenced in a study of tumor-infiltrating lymphocytes in primary liver carcinoma. In the study overall: Tumors were stage T1-T3 N0M0, 4.2 to 10 cm across. Points from the study as a whole: Tumor-adjacent and tumor-blood pairs overlapped less than tumor region pairs did.

Of note for this clonotype: Its antigen is still unknown. Germline and junction disagree at one end, which may indicate a read error.

They got blood RNA out of unsorted whole blood and also pulled out germline DNA. The input was around 530 ng total RNA; TCR beta cDNA was made from it with a constant-region primer. TCR beta libraries came from three nested multiplex PCR rounds using slightly modified ARM-PCR. A C-beta reverse primer and TRBV1-TRBV30 forward primers served in each of the first two PCR rounds, at ten to eleven cycles apiece. TCRdb redid the calling of the multiplex PCR reads with MiXCR, one entry per CDR3 protein. The sample holds some 200,000 distinct CDR3 sequences, almost 65% seen once. The CDR3 consists of 15 residues.

The genes are TRBV12-3 or TRBV12-4 and TRBJ2-7; TRBD2 matches 7 bases. The receptor comes from a woman aged 60 to 75 with primary liver carcinoma and hepatitis B virus infection. The sample comprised peripheral blood. CDR3 protein: CASSLGLAADYEQYF. The CDR3 DNA reads TGTGCCAGCAGTTTAGGGCTAGCGGCCGACTACGAGCAATACTTC.